These 23 T cell receptor beta chains came from one sample sequenced in a study of T cells after somatic rescue of genetic block. Assay used: immunoSEQ multiplex PCR; TCRdb lists only in-frame clones, some missing. The table records approximately 88,000 clones, 85% to 90% of them present only once. Sequencing was done on a sample of peripheral blood mononuclear cells (PBMCs). Source of these receptors: a woman aged 18-30 years.

V is TRBV7-8 and J is TRBJ2-3, with 10 bases identical to TRBD2. This CDR3 is 17 amino acids long. Losses at the gene ends were 1 base for V and 3 bases for J; bases not matched to a gene: 7. Germline V gene sequence: CDR1 SGHVS, CDR2 FQNEAQ. The CDR3: CASSLEASGRGTDTQYF. The CDR3, as DNA: TGTGCCAGCAGCTTAGAGGCTAGCGGGAGAGGAACAGATACGCAGTATTTT.

The V and J genes are TRBV29-1 and TRBJ1-1, with a weak D call TRBD1 (6 bases). CDR1 is SQVTM, CDR2 ANQGSEA, per germline. V was cut by 7 bases and J by 1 base, with 13 bases left in between. The length of the CDR3 is 13 residues. DNA for the CDR3: TGCAGCGCCACAGGGACCCCGAACACTGAAGCTTTCTTT. Protein sequence: CSATGTPNTEAFF.

V is TRBV4-2 and J is TRBJ2-6; 7 positions agree with TRBD2. Per germline, CDR1 LGHNA and CDR2 YNFKEQ. The ends lost 0 bases at V and 2 bases at J; junction bases unmatched: 1. This CDR3 region has 16 residues. The CDR3 sequence: CASSQEGGTGANVLTF. As DNA, the CDR3 is TGTGCCAGCAGCCAAGAGGGGGGGACTGGGGCCAACGTCCTGACTTTC.

This clone was found once. The chain links TRBV7-3 to TRBJ2-5; D is perhaps TRBD2 (5 bases). Trimming removed 5 bases from V and 1 base from J, with 8 bases in between. Per germline, CDR1 SGHTA and CDR2 FQGTGA. This CDR3 has 13 amino acids. CDR3 coding DNA: TGTGCCAGCAGCACGCGGGTCCAAGAGACCCAGTACTTC. This codes for CASSTRVQETQYF.

The genes are TRBV14 and TRBJ1-2; tentatively, D is TRBD1 (5 bases). V dropped 4 bases and J dropped 5 bases, with 17 bases sitting between them. From germline, CDR1 is SGHDN and CDR2 FVKESK. There are 15 residues in the CDR3. Here the CDR3 reads CASSPSGGIGYGYTF. CDR3 nucleotide sequence: TGTGCCAGCAGCCCCTCGGGGGGGATAGGATATGGCTACACCTTC.

The genes are TRBV5-1 and TRBJ1-1; TRBD1 might be the D (5 bases). Germline V gene sequence: CDR1 SGHRS, CDR2 YFSETQ. The V and J ends lost 4 bases and 8 bases respectively, with 9 bases between them. The length of the CDR3 is 11 residues. This CDR3 reads CASSLQGEAFF. In nucleotides, the CDR3 is TGCGCCAGCAGCCTGCAGGGAGAAGCTTTCTTT.

This chain joins TRBV18 and TRBJ1-1; weak D call: TRBD1 (6 bases). The CDR3 is 14 residues long. The germline gives CDR1 KGHSH, CDR2 LQKENI. Between the trimmed V and J ends, which lost 1 base and 5 bases, there was a span of 11 bases. The CDR3 DNA sequence: TGTGCCAGCTCACCACTGGGGGCAGGGACTGAAGCTTTCTTT. As protein: CASSPLGAGTEAFF. The full variable domain, its missing parts supplied by reference TRBV18 and TRBJ1-1, is NAGVMQNPRHLVRRRGQEARLRCSPMKGHSHVYWYRQLPEEGLKFMVYLQKENIIDESGMPKERFSAEFPKEGPSILRIQQVVRGDSAAYFCASSPLGAGTEAFFGQGTRLTVV.

The genes are TRBV11-3 and TRBJ2-7; D is unresolved. This CDR3 spans 13 amino acids. Germline V gene sequence: CDR1 SGHNT, CDR2 YENEEA. The CDR3 region has the DNA TGTGCGACTTCGGCGGAAAACTCCTACGAGCAGTACTTC. Protein: CATSAENSYEQYF.

J is TRBJ1-1 and V is TRBV11-2; no clear D. CDR1 SGHAT and CDR2 FQNNGV come from the germline V gene. This CDR3 is 15 amino acids long. The V gene lost 1 base and the J gene lost 0 bases, with 9 bases spanning the gap. The CDR3 DNA reads TGTGCCAGCAGCTTAGGGGCCCTATTGAACACTGAAGCTTTCTTT. Encoded protein: CASSLGALLNTEAFF. Filled out from reference TRBV11-2 and TRBJ1-1, the complete variable domain reads EAGVAQSPRYKIIEKRQSVAFWCNPISGHATLYWYQQILGQGPKLLIQFQNNGVVDDSQLPKDRFSAERLKGVDSTLKIQPAKLEDSAVYLCASSLGALLNTEAFFGQGTRLTVV.

The CDR3 sequence is CASSFQPIPSNEQFF. The CDR3 DNA sequence: TGTGCCAGCAGCTTCCAGCCAATTCCAAGCAATGAGCAGTTCTTC. The chain recombines TRBV13 with TRBJ2-1; unclear D gene. Germline CDR1 and CDR2: PRHDT and FYEKMQ (reference sequence). The ends were cut back, 3 bases at V and 6 bases at J, with 15 bases in the middle. This CDR3 has 15 residues.

This clone was seen only a few times. The V and J genes are TRBV2 and TRBJ2-7; 12 nucleotides match TRBD2. The germline V gene has CDR1 SNHLY and CDR2 FYNNEI. This CDR3 contains 15 residues. Germline trimming cut 3 bases from V and 2 bases from J; bases unmatched to any gene: 2. The CDR3 DNA follows: TGTGCCAGCAGTGAGGCTAGCGGGAGGGCCTACGAGCAGTACTTC. Its translation is CASSEASGRAYEQYF.

As regards this clone: The identical CDR3 is also encoded by other nucleotide sequences in the sample. The rearrangement links TRBV6-4 to TRBJ2-3, with 9 bases fitting TRBD2. This CDR3 is 14 amino acids long. Germline-derived CDR1 and CDR2 are MRHNA and SNTAGT. Losses at the gene ends were 4 bases for V and 1 base for J; bases not matched to a gene: 0. The CDR3 protein is CASSGTSGTDTQYF. The CDR3 region has the DNA TGTGCCAGCAGTGGGACTAGCGGCACAGATACGCAGTATTTT.

This chain uses TRBV29-1 with TRBJ2-5, with 9 bases fitting TRBD2. Germline-derived CDR1 and CDR2 are SQVTM and ANQGSEA. Trimming at V came to 2 bases and at J to 6 bases, leaving 10 bases not matched to a gene. The CDR3 runs 15 residues. The CDR3 spells CSVEKAGGQSKTQYF. The CDR3 coding sequence is TGCAGCGTTGAAAAGGCGGGAGGGCAAAGTAAGACCCAGTACTTC.

The J gene is TRBJ1-1, the V gene TRBV28; unclear D gene. CDR1 MDHEN and CDR2 SYDVKM come from the germline V gene. The ends were cut back, 1 base at V and 5 bases at J, with 11 bases in the middle. The CDR3 sequence is 14 residues long. As DNA, the CDR3 is TGTGCCAGCAGTTTATATAGGGAAGGGACTGAAGCTTTCTTT. It encodes CASSLYREGTEAFF.

The gene calls are TRBV2 and TRBJ2-7; 10 bases line up with TRBD2. With V trimmed by 6 bases and J by 3 bases, 20 bases remained unmatched. Germline-derived CDR1 and CDR2 are SNHLY and FYNNEI. This CDR3 contains 19 residues. In DNA, the CDR3 is TGTGCCAGCAGCTCAACCCCCGAACTGAGACTAGCGGGCATCTACGAGCAGTACTTC. It translates to CASSSTPELRLAGIYEQYF.

The chain recombines TRBV15 with TRBJ2-7, with 8 bases fitting TRBD1. This CDR3 is built from 15 residues. J lost 3 bases, V lost 6 bases, and 10 bases had no gene match. CDR1 is LNHNV and CDR2 is YYDKDF in the germline V gene (reference sequence). As DNA, the CDR3 is TGTGCCACCAGTCCAGGACAGGGCCATATCTACGAGCAGTACTTC. It codes for CATSPGQGHIYEQYF. The variable domain in full, with the rest retrieved from reference TRBV15 and TRBJ2-7, is DAMVIQNPRYQVTQFGKPVTLSCSQTLNHNVMYWYQQKSSQAPKLLFHYYDKDFNNEADTPDNFQSRRPNTSFCFLDIRSPGLGDTAMYLCATSPGQGHIYEQYFGPGTRLTVT.

This clone was detected only once. The V gene is TRBV29-1, the J gene TRBJ2-3; D uncertain. V shed 4 bases and J shed 0 bases, with 11 bases lying between them. The CDR3 covers 14 residues. CDR1 SQVTM and CDR2 ANQGSEA come from the germline V gene. The chain's CDR3 is CSVGRPLSTDTQYF. The CDR3 DNA reads as TGCAGCGTTGGGCGCCCATTAAGCACAGATACGCAGTATTTT.

The rearrangement joins TRBV7-9 to TRBJ2-6; 7 bases fit TRBD1. The CDR3 loop spans 18 amino acids. In germline, CDR1 is SEHNR, CDR2 FQNEAQ (reference sequence). Losses at the gene ends were 1 base for V and 0 bases for J; bases not matched to a gene: 6. Here the CDR3 DNA reads TGTGCCAGCAGCTTAGAGGGACAGTCGGACTCTGGGGCCAACGTCCTGACTTTC. Translating it yields CASSLEGQSDSGANVLTF.

This rearrangement joins TRBV28 to TRBJ2-4; D possibly corresponds to TRBD2 (5 bases). CDR3 length equals 18 residues. Trimming shortened V by 4 bases and J by 2 bases, and 21 bases separated the two germline ends. CDR1 MDHEN and CDR2 SYDVKM come from the germline V gene. The CDR3 bases are TGTGCCAGCAGTTCTCCTGGATCTGGGATCGGGACCAAAAACATTCAGTACTTC. Its translation: CASSSPGSGIGTKNIQYF.

The V call is TRBV28, the J call TRBJ1-2; a weak D match, TRBD1 (5 bases). This CDR3 is 15 amino acids long. The germline V gene encodes CDR1 MDHEN and CDR2 SYDVKM. The V and J ends lost 3 bases and 7 bases respectively, with 18 bases between them. CDR3: CASSLTGPSGVGYTF. The CDR3 DNA reads TGTGCCAGCAGTTTGACGGGACCTTCGGGGGTTGGCTACACCTTC.

The V call is TRBV9, the J call TRBJ2-1; D possibly corresponds to TRBD2 (6 bases). The CDR3 has 14 amino acids. Germline V gene sequence: CDR1 SGDLS, CDR2 YYNGEE. V gave up 2 bases and J gave up 5 bases, with 11 bases separating them. For the CDR3, the DNA is TGTGCCAGCAGCGTTATCGGGACTGACAATGAGCAGTTCTTC. Translated: CASSVIGTDNEQFF.

This chain links TRBV29-1 with TRBJ1-2, with 10 positions matching TRBD1. CDR1 and CDR2 (germline): SQVTM, ANQGSEA. This CDR3 comprises 15 residues. V dropped 8 bases and J dropped 3; count of bases not matched to a gene: 12. The CDR3 DNA is TGCAGCCTCGAAGGGACAGGGGTCGGGCACTATGGCTACACCTTC. It translates to CSLEGTGVGHYGYTF.

This sequence joins TRBV5-6 and TRBJ2-3, with D hard to call. Germline V gene data show CDR1 as SGHDT and CDR2 as YYEEEE. V was shortened by 1 base and J by 7 bases, with 16 bases between the two germline ends. The CDR3 has 15 residues. The chain's CDR3 is CASSLRARPPHTQYF. The CDR3 DNA sequence: TGTGCCAGCAGCTTGCGGGCTAGACCCCCCCATACGCAGTATTTT.